These 32 T cell receptor beta chains were all obtained from the same sample, sequenced in a study of blood T cell repertoires in COVID-19. Some clones are missing from TCRdb's copy, which holds only in-frame ones; the method was immunoSEQ multiplex PCR. Counted here are approximately 220,000 clones, 86% occurring once; the ten biggest clones make up about 3.8%. The sequencing input was PBMCs or T cells enriched from blood (not recorded which). Source of these receptors: a woman in her 40s with acute COVID-19.

The genes are TRBV4-3 and TRBJ2-1; D possibly corresponds to TRBD2 (6 bases). Trimming removed 4 bases at V and 4 bases at J, with 14 bases between. CDR3 length equals 15 residues. In germline, CDR1 is LGHNA, CDR2 YSLEER. CDR3 loop: CASSLVQGGYNEQFF. The CDR3 DNA reads TGCGCCAGCAGCCTAGTTCAGGGAGGATACAATGAGCAGTTCTTC.

The V call is TRBV11-2, the J call TRBJ2-1; TRBD2 matches 11 bases. CDR3 length: 12 residues. Trimming took 0 bases from V and 15 from J; bases not matched to a gene: 1. In germline, CDR1 is SGHAT, CDR2 FQNNGV. The CDR3 sequence is CASSLEGTSGFF. CDR3 bases: TGTGCCAGCAGCTTAGAAGGGACTAGCGGGTTCTTC.

The gene calls are TRBV7-8 and TRBJ1-3; TRBD1 matches 11 bases. Unmatched junction bases numbered 5, after V lost 3 bases and J lost 1 base. The CDR3 has 17 amino acids. Per germline, CDR1 SGHVS and CDR2 FQNEAQ. CDR3 nucleotides: TGTGCCAGCAGCTTTACCGGGACAGGGGGTTCTGGAAACACCATATATTTT. Its translation is CASSFTGTGGSGNTIYF.

The chain couples TRBV11-3 to TRBJ2-5; possibly TRBD1 for D (8 bases). V was clipped by 7 bases and J by 7 bases, with 16 bases between them. The CDR3 spans 13 residues. Germline V lookup: CDR1 SGHNT, CDR2 YENEEA. The CDR3 DNA reads TGTGCCAGCAAACCAGGGGGCGGGGGGACCCAGTACTTC. The encoded protein is CASKPGGGGTQYF.

The J gene is TRBJ2-1, the V gene TRBV11-3; 10 bases agree with TRBD2. The germline V gene encodes CDR1 SGHNT and CDR2 YENEEA. CDR3 length: 17 residues. V shed 4 bases and J 3 bases; nucleotides not matched to a gene: 9. Here the CDR3 DNA reads TGTGCCAGCAGCTATTCCGGGAGCGGGAGGGTCTACAATGAGCAGTTCTTC. This translates into CASSYSGSGRVYNEQFF.

The V and J genes are TRBV19 and TRBJ2-7, with D unclear. The CDR3 length is 14 residues. Germline loops: CDR1 LNHDA, CDR2 SQIVND (reference sequence). V was trimmed by 3 bases and J by 6 bases, leaving 15 bases between them. The CDR3 DNA is TGTGCCAGTAGTATTTGGCTCATTGGTGGCGAGCAGTACTTC. It is translated as CASSIWLIGGEQYF.

The rearrangement links TRBV7-9 to TRBJ2-2; D remains ambiguous. The germline V gene has CDR1 SEHNR and CDR2 FQNEAQ (reference sequence). There are 17 residues in the CDR3. Trimming shortened V by 0 bases and J by 1 base, and 12 bases separated the two germline ends. This CDR3 reads CASSLAHTVGNTGELFF. The CDR3 DNA follows: TGTGCCAGCAGCTTAGCCCACACAGTAGGGAACACCGGGGAGCTGTTTTTT.

The chain recombines TRBV28 with TRBJ2-7, with 10 bases lining up with TRBD1. V lost 5 bases and J lost 5; bases outside the gene matches: 9. The CDR3 consists of 15 residues. Germline-derived CDR1 and CDR2 are MDHEN and SYDVKM. CDR3 in amino acids: CASSLPGTGVHEQYF. The DNA for the CDR3 is TGTGCCAGCAGTCTCCCCGGGACAGGGGTTCACGAGCAGTACTTC.

The chain uses TRBV4-2 and TRBJ2-1; D gene uncertain. CDR3 length equals 16 residues. Germline CDR1 LGHNA, CDR2 YNFKEQ. Trimming cost V 0 bases and J 7 bases, with 16 bases left between them. This chain's CDR3 is CASSQEITGLWNEQFF. CDR3 sequence (DNA): TGTGCCAGCAGCCAAGAAATAACCGGGTTGTGGAATGAGCAGTTCTTC.

The V call is TRBV2, the J call TRBJ2-7; 7 bases are a match to TRBD1. J lost 0 bases, V lost 0 bases, and 5 bases had no gene match. The CDR3 totals 16 residues. The V gene's germline CDR1 is SNHLY and CDR2 FYNNEI. The CDR3 region has the DNA TGTGCCAGCAGTGAAGCGTGGGACAGCGGCTCCTACGAGCAGTACTTC. Residues: CASSEAWDSGSYEQYF.

This clone was counted a single time. This rearrangement joins TRBV7-9 to TRBJ2-1; TRBD2 aligns across 10 bases. Trimming took 5 bases from V and 5 from J; bases not matched to a gene: 6. CDR3 length equals 15 residues. The V gene's germline CDR1 is SEHNR and CDR2 FQNEAQ (reference sequence). The CDR3 region is CASSLWTSGNNEQFF. CDR3 coding DNA: TGTGCCAGCAGCCTCTGGACTAGCGGAAACAATGAGCAGTTCTTC. Full variable domain (rest looked up from reference TRBV7-9 and TRBJ2-1): DTGVSQNPRHKITKRGQNVTFRCDPISEHNRLYWYRQTLGQGPEFLTYFQNEAQLEKSRLLSDRFSAERPKGSFSTLEIQRTEQGDSAMYLCASSLWTSGNNEQFFGPGTRLTVL.

A word on this clone: Other DNA sequences within the sample encode an identical CDR3. The genes are TRBV7-9 and TRBJ1-1; TRBD1 is a possible D gene (5 bases). Trimming pared 1 base from V and 4 bases from J, leaving 7 bases between. The germline V gene encodes CDR1 SEHNR and CDR2 FQNEAQ (reference sequence). CDR3 size: 13 residues. As DNA, the CDR3 is TGTGCCAGCAGCTTAGGGGGCCTCACTGAAGCTTTCTTT. This translates into CASSLGGLTEAFF.

The chain joins TRBV24-1 to TRBJ2-2, with D perhaps matching TRBD1 (5 bases). The V gene lost 1 base and the J gene lost 2 bases, with 13 bases spanning the gap. Germline-derived CDR1 and CDR2 are KGHDR and SFDVKD. This CDR3 is 17 amino acids long. DNA for the CDR3: TGTGCCACCAGTGATTTCAGAGGACAACCCAACACCGGGGAGCTGTTTTTT. As protein: CATSDFRGQPNTGELFF.

The rearrangement links TRBV12-3 or TRBV12-4 to TRBJ2-7; D is perhaps TRBD2 (7 bases). V gave up 6 bases and J gave up 6 bases, with 12 bases separating them. The CDR3 runs 12 residues. CDR3 amino acids: CASSNREGEQYF. CDR3 bases: TGTGCCAGCAGCAACAGGGAGGGCGAGCAGTACTTC.

This clone is a singleton in its sample. This chain connects TRBV28 to TRBJ2-1; a possible D gene is TRBD1 (5 bases). The CDR3 totals 14 residues. V shed 2 bases and J shed 4 bases, with 9 bases lying between them. Germline V lookup: CDR1 MDHEN, CDR2 SYDVKM. CDR3 nucleotides: TGTGCCAGCAGTTTAATACAGGTTTACAATGAGCAGTTCTTC. Protein sequence: CASSLIQVYNEQFF.

The rearrangement uses TRBV28 and TRBJ1-1; D is unclear. Germline values: CDR1 MDHEN, CDR2 SYDVKM. The CDR3 runs to 12 residues. The V end was cut by 4 bases, the J end by 4 bases, with 7 bases between. CDR3 in amino acids: CASSSPGTEAFF. The CDR3 bases are TGTGCCAGCAGTTCCCCGGGCACTGAAGCTTTCTTT.

The V call is TRBV19, the J call TRBJ1-5; TRBD1 aligns across 8 bases. Germline trimming cut 6 bases from V and 7 bases from J; bases unmatched to any gene: 14. The CDR3 length is 16 residues. Germline lookup yields CDR1 LNHDA and CDR2 SQIVND (reference sequence). In DNA form, the CDR3 reads TGTGCCAGTAGACCGGACAGGGTCGTTCGGAGACAGCCCCAGCATTTT. As protein: CASRPDRVVRRQPQHF.

The chain links TRBV25-1 to TRBJ2-7; TRBD2 is a possible D gene (6 bases). The CDR3 length is 12 residues. V dropped 3 bases and J dropped 7 bases, with 10 bases sitting between them. The germline gives CDR1 MGHDK, CDR2 SYGVNS. The CDR3 nucleotides are TGTGCCAGCAGTGATCGGGAGACTGAGCAGTACTTC. Its protein is CASSDRETEQYF.

The rearrangement links TRBV18 to TRBJ1-1; D not certain. Trimming removed 1 base from V and 6 bases from J, with 9 bases in between. CDR3 length: 13 amino acids. Germline V gene data show CDR1 as KGHSH and CDR2 as LQKENI. This CDR3 reads CASSPRREAEAFF. The CDR3 DNA sequence: TGTGCCAGCTCACCACGAAGGGAGGCTGAAGCTTTCTTT. Supplemented by reference TRBV18 and TRBJ1-1, the full variable domain reads NAGVMQNPRHLVRRRGQEARLRCSPMKGHSHVYWYRQLPEEGLKFMVYLQKENIIDESGMPKERFSAEFPKEGPSILRIQQVVRGDSAAYFCASSPRREAEAFFGQGTRLTVV.

The chain is built from TRBV18 and TRBJ2-7, with D tentatively TRBD1 (5 bases). Germline V gene sequence: CDR1 KGHSH, CDR2 LQKENI. V was trimmed by 6 bases and J by 4 bases, leaving 13 bases between them. The CDR3 has 13 residues. The CDR3 loop is CASSLATEYEQYF. CDR3 nucleotide sequence: TGTGCCAGCTCCCTCGCGACAGAGTACGAGCAGTACTTC.

This clone was counted a single time. The chain links TRBV3-1 (or the pseudogene TRBV3-2) to TRBJ1-2; 10 bases fit TRBD1. The J segment lost 8 bases and the V segment lost 1 base, leaving 4 bases of the junction unmatched. Germline V gene sequence: CDR1 LGHDT, CDR2 YNNKEL (reference sequence). The CDR3 contains 14 residues. The CDR3 bases are TGTGCCAGCAGCCAAGGGGACAGGGGCTGGGGCTACACCTTC. It encodes CASSQGDRGWGYTF.

The V call is TRBV3-1 (or the pseudogene TRBV3-2), the J call TRBJ2-1; 12 positions match TRBD2. The CDR3 extends over 15 amino acids. Germline loops: CDR1 LGHDT, CDR2 YNNKEL (reference sequence). J gave up 6 bases and V 1 base, and 1 base lay outside the gene matches. The CDR3 reads CASSQGTSGTNEQFF. CDR3 in DNA: TGTGCCAGCAGCCAAGGGACTAGCGGGACCAATGAGCAGTTCTTC.

The chain carries TRBV3-1 (or the pseudogene TRBV3-2) and TRBJ1-5; D is perhaps TRBD1 (5 bases). V was pared by 4 bases and J by 6 bases, with 13 bases between. This CDR3 spans 14 amino acids. Germline CDR1 reads LGHDT; CDR2 reads YNNKEL (reference sequence). The CDR3, as DNA: TGTGCCAGCAGCCCCTCGGGGGGAGGTCAGCCCCAGCATTTT. It specifies CASSPSGGGQPQHF.

This clone was seen just once. The gene calls are TRBV19 and TRBJ1-2; TRBD1 is a possible D gene (6 bases). There are 14 residues in the CDR3. Germline CDR1 LNHDA, CDR2 SQIVND (reference sequence). The V end lost 1 base, the J end lost 7 bases, and 13 bases lay between the germline ends. The DNA for the CDR3 is TGTGCCAGTAGTATAGTACAGGGTCAACGTGGCTACACCTTC. Protein sequence: CASSIVQGQRGYTF.

The chain is built from TRBV21-1 and TRBJ2-7; whether TRBD1, the table's D call, matches the DNA was not checked. TRBV21-1 is flagged as a pseudogene. The CDR3 extends over 11 amino acids. The CDR3 nucleotides are TGTGCCAGCAGCAAATTCAACGAGCAGTACTTC. Encoded protein: CASSKFNEQYF.

The chain recombines TRBV27 with TRBJ2-3, with 8 bases identical to TRBD1. The CDR3 is made up of 14 amino acids. The J segment lost 0 bases and the V segment lost 5 bases, leaving 1 base of the junction unmatched. CDR1 and CDR2 (germline): MNHEY, SMNVEV (reference sequence). For the CDR3, the DNA is TGTGCCAGCAGTAGGACAGGGAGCACAGATACGCAGTATTTT. Translation gives CASSRTGSTDTQYF.

The chain employs TRBV3-1 (or the pseudogene TRBV3-2) and TRBJ2-2, with 13 bases matching TRBD2. CDR1 LGHDT and CDR2 YNNKEL come from the germline V gene (reference sequence). The CDR3 extends over 17 amino acids. V shed 4 bases and J 4 bases; nucleotides not matched to a gene: 6. This chain's CDR3 is CASSLPGLAGTTGELFF. CDR3 coding DNA: TGTGCCAGCAGCCTACCGGGACTAGCGGGAACCACCGGGGAGCTGTTTTTT.

Comments on this clone: Germline is not matched at one junction end, which may reflect a read error. The chain recombines TRBV7-2 with TRBJ2-5, with D tentatively TRBD2 (5 bases). Looked up from germline, CDR1 is SGHTA and CDR2 is FQGNSA. The CDR3 totals 13 residues. The DNA for the CDR3 is TGTGCCAGCAGCTCCCGCGGGTCCCTAACGGTGGACTTC. Amino acids: CASSSRGSLTVDF.

The rearrangement joins TRBV18 to TRBJ1-1, with TRBD1 as a possible D gene (6 bases). V gave up 1 base and J gave up 7 bases, with 7 bases separating them. Per the germline V gene, CDR1 is KGHSH and CDR2 is LQKENI. This CDR3 spans 12 amino acids. The CDR3 spells CASSPLQGEAFF. The CDR3 nucleotides are TGTGCCAGCTCACCACTACAGGGTGAAGCTTTCTTT.

This clone has ten or more counts. The chain recombines TRBV5-6 with TRBJ1-2; 7 bases map to TRBD1. Looked up from germline, CDR1 is SGHDT and CDR2 is YYEEEE. The CDR3 contains 14 residues. V dropped 2 bases and J dropped 5; count of bases not matched to a gene: 6. The CDR3 region is CASSLGGYQYGYTF. As DNA, the CDR3 is TGTGCCAGCAGCTTAGGGGGCTACCAATATGGCTACACCTTC.

This chain uses TRBV2 with TRBJ2-6; D not resolved. Trimming took 7 bases from V and 6 from J, leaving 7 bases between them. Germline loops: CDR1 SNHLY, CDR2 FYNNEI. This CDR3 has 12 residues. The CDR3 spells CASTQEANVLTF. The CDR3 DNA follows: TGTGCCAGCACGCAGGAGGCCAACGTCCTGACTTTC.

The V call is TRBV5-1, the J call TRBJ2-5, with TRBD2 as a possible D gene (6 bases). In germline, CDR1 is SGHRS, CDR2 YFSETQ. The V gene lost 4 bases and the J gene lost 5 bases, with 18 bases spanning the gap. The CDR3 length is 15 residues. The CDR3 DNA reads as TGCGCCAGCAGCCTCCGATTGGAGGGATCGGAGACCCAGTACTTC. This codes for CASSLRLEGSETQYF.